This T cell receptor (beta chain) originates from a study of T cell changes during pregnancy in multiple sclerosis. CDR3 length: 17 residues. The trim removed 5 bases at V and 0 bases at J, leaving 6 bases unmatched. CDR1 SGHTA and CDR2 FQGTGA come from the germline V gene. Method: immunoSEQ multiplex PCR; TCRdb's copy keeps in-frame clones and lacks some. The sample includes roughly 49,000 clones, almost 90% of them seen just once. The gene calls are TRBV7-3 and TRBJ2-1; 11 nucleotides line up with TRBD2. Sequencing used peripheral blood, obtained in the first trimester of pregnancy. The source is a female donor in good health, enrolled as a control in a pregnancy study. CDR3 amino acids: CASSPRLAGSSYNEQFF. In DNA form, the CDR3 reads TGTGCCAGCAGCCCCCGACTAGCGGGGAGCTCCTACAATGAGCAGTTCTTC.